This T cell receptor (beta chain) was sequenced for a study of blood T cell repertoires in COVID-19. Study-wide context: T cells, B-cell-depleted T cells, or PBMCs supplied cDNA or gDNA.

This clone was seen a handful of times. Authors' methods: Nucleated cell counts were estimated from reference gene primer amplification. Here immunoSEQ multiplex PCR was the method, and the copy in TCRdb shows in-frame clones only, minus some. V and J calls and clone size are as listed in that table; D and trimming were resolved from the DNA. This repertoire shows approximately 170,000 clones, approximately 82% found once; its top ten account for around 4.3%. Adults between about 18 and 95 years of age took part from 24 US areas. Symptom resolution, clearance, or two negative PCRs marked donors in Cohort 3 as recovered. This CDR3 region has 15 residues. Germline CDR1 reads SGHTA; CDR2 reads FQGTGA. V was clipped by 5 bases and J by 1 base, with 12 bases between them.

The sample comprised PBMCs or T cells enriched from blood (not recorded which). The TCR was taken from a woman aged 45-60 years who had recovered from COVID-19. The chain carries TRBV7-3 and TRBJ2-1; no definite D call. DNA of the CDR3: TGTGCCAGCAGCCTGAGCGCACTATCCTACAATGAGCAGTTCTTC. It translates to CASSLSALSYNEQFF.